This T cell receptor beta chain was identified during a study of control samples from healthy donors and cancer patients. Germline V gives CDR1 SNHLY, CDR2 FYNNEI. V lost 7 bases to trimming and J lost 9 bases, with 16 bases between them. The CDR3 consists of 13 residues. Here immunoSEQ multiplex PCR was the method, and the copy in TCRdb shows in-frame clones only, minus some. The sample has about 120,000 clones, around 87% seen once. The sample consisted of blood. This chain joins TRBV2 and TRBJ2-1; TRBD2 might be the D (5 bases). The TCR originated in a man younger than 45 in good health. CDR3 in DNA: TGTGCCAGCAACGGGGTCAAGATTAGTGAGCAGTTCTTC. It yields the protein CASNGVKISEQFF.